The 11 T cell receptor beta chains below all came from one sample that was sequenced in a study of T cell repertoires in cytomegalovirus infection. TCRdb ran MiXCR on the reads and lists one entry per CDR3 protein. This table holds 45,000 to 65,000 distinct CDR3 sequences, around 20% found once. No antigen has been assigned to these receptors. The sample here was CD8+ T cells from cultured PBMCs, taken from culture after CMV antigen stimulation. Receptors originate from a human donor in good health (CMV status not recorded). Some clones in this sample may be carry-over from other donors' samples.

The J gene is TRBJ1-5, the V gene TRBV4-1, with a tentative D call TRBD1 (5 bases). The V end lost 3 bases, the J end lost 5 bases, and 11 bases lay between the germline ends. CDR1 is MGHRA and CDR2 is YSYEKL in the germline V gene. This CDR3 has 14 amino acids. The CDR3 nucleotides read TGCGCCAGCAGCCAGGAGGGGTCGGATCAGCCCCAGCATTTT. Translation: CASSQEGSDQPQHF.

The table lists this clonotype with a few counts. The chain has TRBV7-6 and TRBJ1-1; D call uncertain. V gave up 4 bases and J gave up 1 base, with 10 bases separating them. Germline V gene data show CDR1 as SGHVS and CDR2 as FNYEAQ. The CDR3 contains 14 residues. The CDR3 protein is CASSYLGPNTEAFF. As DNA, the CDR3 is TGTGCCAGCAGCTACCTCGGTCCGAACACTGAAGCTTTCTTT.

This clonotype was detected a few times. The genes are TRBV7-6 and TRBJ2-3; 9 bases are shared with TRBD2. The CDR3 is 16 residues long. V trimming: 5 bases; J trimming: 5 bases; junction bases outside the gene matches: 11. Germline-derived CDR1 and CDR2 are SGHVS and FNYEAQ. The CDR3 DNA reads as TGTGCCAGCAGCCCCCTAGTGGCGGGGGGGCTAGATACGCAGTATTTT. Protein: CASSPLVAGGLDTQYF.

This chain uses TRBV6-2 or TRBV6-3 with TRBJ2-7; 8 nucleotides match TRBD1. Trimming cost V 5 bases and J 3 bases; bases outside gene matches: 3. The CDR3 extends over 13 amino acids. Germline CDR1 is MNHEY and CDR2 is SVGEGT. DNA for the CDR3: TGTGCCAGCAGTCCTGACAGGGGCTACGAGCAGTACTTC. It specifies CASSPDRGYEQYF.

This clonotype was counted a few times. The chain carries TRBV11-2 and TRBJ2-4; 8 nucleotides line up with TRBD1. J gave up 1 base and V 1 base, and 3 bases lay outside the gene matches. The CDR3 sequence is 16 residues long. Germline V gene sequence: CDR1 SGHAT, CDR2 FQNNGV. CDR3 coding DNA: TGTGCCAGCAGCTTAGGTCAGGGGGCCGCCAAAAACATTCAGTACTTC. Translating it yields CASSLGQGAAKNIQYF.

The CDR3 loop is CASSTGGLIQFF. CDR3 nucleotide sequence: TGTGCCAGCAGCACCGGAGGACTTATTCAGTTCTTC. This chain joins TRBV6-1 and TRBJ2-1, with TRBD2 as a possible D gene (5 bases). The CDR3 is 12 amino acids. V lost 6 bases, J lost 13 bases, and 16 bases lay in between. CDR1 is MNHNS and CDR2 is SASEGT in the germline V gene.

This clonotype has a single count. Relative to the germline gene, one junction end is altered; a read error may explain this. The chain has TRBV4-1 and TRBJ1-3; D not certain. This CDR3 spans 17 amino acids. Germline CDR1 and CDR2: MGHRA and YSYEKL. The CDR3 reads CASSHPLTAASGNTIYF. Here the CDR3 DNA reads TGTGCCAGCAGCCACCCCTTAACAGCTGCCTCTGGAAACACCATATATTTT.

This clonotype has only a few counts. The rearrangement links TRBV28 to TRBJ2-6; 7 bases agree with TRBD1. V lost 7 bases, J lost 2 bases, and 14 bases stayed unmatched. The length of the CDR3 is 18 residues. Germline V gene sequence: CDR1 MDHEN, CDR2 SYDVKM. CDR3 sequence: CASNPTGVVFTGANVLTF. The CDR3 DNA reads TGTGCCAGCAATCCAACAGGGGTCGTATTTACTGGGGCCAACGTCCTGACTTTC.

This clonotype is judged medium-sized. The chain combines TRBV7-9 with TRBJ2-5; 11 bases are a match to TRBD1. From germline, CDR1 is SEHNR and CDR2 FQNEAQ (reference sequence). CDR3 length equals 17 residues. Germline trimming cut 5 bases from V and 0 bases from J; bases unmatched to any gene: 8. CDR3 nucleotides: TGTGCCAGCAGCCTTCCCCCGGGACAGGGGGACCAAGAGACCCAGTACTTC. As protein: CASSLPPGQGDQETQYF. Full variable domain (outside the CDR3, taken from reference TRBV7-9 and TRBJ2-5): DTGVSQNPRHKITKRGQNVTFRCDPISEHNRLYWYRQTLGQGPEFLTYFQNEAQLEKSRLLSDRFSAERPKGSFSTLEIQRTEQGDSAMYLCASSLPPGQGDQETQYFGPGTRLLVL.

The rearrangement uses TRBV6-2 or TRBV6-3 and TRBJ1-2; tentative D call: TRBD1 (5 bases). This CDR3 spans 15 amino acids. V was shortened by 2 bases and J by 0 bases, with 10 bases between the two germline ends. Germline-derived CDR1 and CDR2 are MNHEY and SVGEGT. The CDR3 spells CASSYRGSTNYGYTF. The CDR3 region has the DNA TGTGCCAGCAGTTACAGGGGATCTACTAACTATGGCTACACCTTC.

This clonotype was observed a handful of times. The chain couples TRBV27 to TRBJ2-2; weak D call: TRBD1 (5 bases). V was trimmed by 8 bases and J by 1 base, leaving 17 bases between them. The germline CDR1 and CDR2 sequences are MNHEY and SMNVEV (reference sequence). The CDR3 consists of 16 residues. This CDR3 is CASATGKRLNTGELFF. The CDR3, as DNA: TGTGCCAGCGCCACAGGAAAGAGACTGAACACCGGGGAGCTGTTTTTT.